The 6 T cell receptor beta chains below all came from one sample that was sequenced in a study of blood T cell repertoires in COVID-19. Repertoires were generated with immunoSEQ multiplex PCR, while TCRdb's copy carries only in-frame clones and drops some. The sample has about 220,000 clones; about 80% are singletons. The source material was peripheral blood. The receptor set was obtained from a woman in her 30s who had recovered from COVID-19.

This chain links TRBV27 with TRBJ1-4, with 11 bases fitting TRBD1. Germline assignment: CDR1 MNHEY and CDR2 SMNVEV (reference sequence). There are 15 residues in the CDR3. The junction had 5 bases not matched to a gene; V was cut back by 6 bases and J by 5 bases. The CDR3 region has the DNA TGTGCCAGCAGGGCCTGGACAGGGGGCAATGAAAAACTGTTTTTT. This sequence encodes CASRAWTGGNEKLFF.

The V gene is TRBV4-1, the J gene TRBJ2-3; 11 bases are shared with TRBD1. The CDR3 runs to 14 residues. Losses at the gene ends were 3 bases for V and 6 bases for J; bases not matched to a gene: 2. In germline, CDR1 is MGHRA, CDR2 YSYEKL. DNA for the CDR3: TGCGCCAGCAGCCAGGGACAGGGGGTGGATACGCAGTATTTT. Encoded protein: CASSQGQGVDTQYF.

The CDR3 nucleotides are TGTGCCAGCAGCGCTAAGGGGGCACACGACACTGAAGCTTTCTTT. Translating gives CASSAKGAHDTEAFF. The chain recombines TRBV9 with TRBJ1-1; TRBD1 aligns across 7 bases. Trimming cost V 3 bases and J 3 bases; bases outside gene matches: 8. Germline V lookup: CDR1 SGDLS, CDR2 YYNGEE. This CDR3 region has 15 residues.

This chain uses TRBV27 with TRBJ2-4, with TRBD2 as a possible D gene (5 bases). Trimming cost V 7 bases and J 2 bases, with 18 bases left between them. Germline assignment: CDR1 MNHEY and CDR2 SMNVEV (reference sequence). CDR3 length equals 16 residues. The chain's CDR3 is CASTETGYGTKNIQYF. The CDR3 DNA reads TGTGCCAGCACGGAAACGGGATACGGGACCAAAAACATTCAGTACTTC.

The rearrangement uses TRBV24-1 and TRBJ1-1; 7 bases map to TRBD1. J was trimmed by 5 bases and V by 2 bases; bases with no gene match: 7. The CDR3 sequence is 15 residues long. CDR1 KGHDR and CDR2 SFDVKD come from the germline V gene. The CDR3 is CATSDSQGIWTEAFF. CDR3 DNA: TGTGCCACCAGTGATTCACAGGGGATTTGGACTGAAGCTTTCTTT.

This clone was observed a handful of times. CDR3 sequence: CASSLMSEQFF. The CDR3 nucleotides read TGCGCCAGCAGCTTAATGAGTGAGCAGTTCTTC. J is TRBJ2-1 and V is TRBV5-1; D call uncertain. CDR1 SGHRS and CDR2 YFSETQ come from the germline V gene. V lost 2 bases, J lost 9 bases, and 6 bases lay in between. This CDR3 region has 11 residues.